These 11 T cell receptor beta chains were sequenced from one sample in a study of T cell responses to AZD1222 COVID-19 vaccine. Here immunoSEQ multiplex PCR was the method, and the copy in TCRdb shows in-frame clones only, minus some. Here the sample spans roughly 130,000 clones, over 90% being singletons. Sequenced here: peripheral blood, sampled on day 0 of AZD1222 vaccination. The receptors stem from an adult in good health.

This rearrangement joins TRBV7-6 to TRBJ2-7; 7 bases map to TRBD1. Germline-derived CDR1 and CDR2 are SGHVS and FNYEAQ. Trimming cost V 2 bases and J 0 bases; bases outside gene matches: 4. The CDR3 is 15 amino acids. The CDR3 region is CASSLQGDSSYEQYF. The DNA of the CDR3 is TGTGCCAGCAGCTTACAGGGGGATTCCTCCTACGAGCAGTACTTC. The full variable domain, in which reference TRBV7-6 and TRBJ2-7 provide the parts outside the CDR3, is GAGVSQSPRYKVTKRGQDVALRCDPISGHVSLYWYRQALGQGPEFLTYFNYEAQQDKSGLPNDRFSAERPEGSISTLTIQRTEQRDSAMYRCASSLQGDSSYEQYFGPGTRLTVT.

This chain joins TRBV4-2 and TRBJ1-2, with TRBD1 identical over 10 bases. CDR3 length: 14 residues. With V trimmed by 3 bases and J by 4 bases, 2 bases remained unmatched. Germline CDR1 is LGHNA and CDR2 is YNFKEQ. In DNA form, the CDR3 reads TGTGCCAGCAGCCAGACAGGGGGCGTCTATGGCTACACCTTC. Translation: CASSQTGGVYGYTF.

This rearrangement joins TRBV11-2 to TRBJ1-3, with D uncertain. Trimming took off 0 bases at V and 0 bases at J, with 6 bases between the two ends. Germline values: CDR1 SGHAT, CDR2 FQNNGV. The CDR3 has 15 amino acids. The CDR3 DNA follows: TGTGCCAGCAGCTTAGACACATTCTCTGGAAACACCATATATTTT. This codes for CASSLDTFSGNTIYF.

This chain uses TRBV27 with TRBJ1-5; 8 nucleotides agree with TRBD1. Germline V CDR1 and CDR2: MNHEY, SMNVEV (reference sequence). V lost 5 bases and J lost 5; bases outside the gene matches: 8. This CDR3 comprises 15 residues. CDR3 in amino acids: CASSIDRGVDQPQHF. The CDR3 coding sequence is TGTGCCAGCAGTATCGACAGGGGCGTCGATCAGCCCCAGCATTTT.

The CDR3 region has the DNA TGTGCCAGCAGCTTGTGGCTGGGGGAGGCCTCCTACGAGCAGTACTTC. Protein product: CASSLWLGEASYEQYF. This rearrangement joins TRBV5-8 to TRBJ2-7, with D tentatively TRBD2 (6 bases). This CDR3 spans 16 amino acids. CDR1 SGHTS and CDR2 YDEGEE come from the germline V gene. Trimming pared 1 base from V and 0 bases from J, leaving 14 bases between.

The J gene is TRBJ2-5, the V gene TRBV4-1, with D perhaps matching TRBD2 (5 bases). Trimming left V 0 bases short and J 3 bases short, with 11 bases between. In germline, CDR1 is MGHRA, CDR2 YSYEKL. The CDR3 has 15 amino acids. In DNA, the CDR3 is TGCGCCAGCAGCCAAGATCGCATGAGGGAAGAGACCCAGTACTTC. Protein sequence: CASSQDRMREETQYF.

This chain connects TRBV2 to TRBJ2-6; D is tentatively TRBD1 or TRBD2 (5 bases each). Per germline, CDR1 SNHLY and CDR2 FYNNEI. Trimming removed 7 bases from V and 1 base from J, with 14 bases in between. The CDR3 sequence is 16 residues long. DNA for the CDR3: TGTGCCAGCATCCCGACCTGGGGGTCTGGGGCCAACGTCCTGACTTTC. Residues: CASIPTWGSGANVLTF.

This clone was observed a few times. The J gene is TRBJ1-3, the V gene TRBV5-1; D call uncertain. Trimming pared 5 bases from V and 0 bases from J, leaving 9 bases between. In germline, CDR1 is SGHRS, CDR2 YFSETQ. The CDR3 is 14 residues long. CDR3 sequence reads: CASRTDRSGNTIYF. Here the CDR3 DNA reads TGCGCCAGCAGGACCGACCGCTCTGGAAACACCATATATTTT.

The rearrangement links TRBV11-3 to TRBJ2-1; 10 nucleotides match TRBD2. The CDR3 totals 14 residues. The J segment lost 10 bases and the V segment lost 3 bases, leaving 6 bases of the junction unmatched. Germline V gene data show CDR1 as SGHNT and CDR2 as YENEEA. The chain's CDR3 is CASSLGLALGEQFF. The CDR3 DNA sequence: TGTGCCAGCAGCTTGGGACTAGCGCTCGGGGAGCAGTTCTTC.

This clone was detected once. The chain recombines TRBV28 with TRBJ1-4; tentative D call: TRBD1 (5 bases). In germline, CDR1 is MDHEN, CDR2 SYDVKM. V lost 3 bases to trimming and J lost 4 bases, with 12 bases between them. The CDR3 loop spans 15 amino acids. As DNA, the CDR3 is TGTGCCAGCAGTTTGGGAGACAGCTTTAATGAAAAACTGTTTTTT. Translation: CASSLGDSFNEKLFF.

Only one count was recorded for this clone. J is TRBJ1-2 and V is TRBV27; 7 bases align to TRBD1. Unmatched junction bases numbered 10, after V lost 5 bases and J lost 4 bases. Germline lookup yields CDR1 MNHEY and CDR2 SMNVEV (reference sequence). There are 15 residues in the CDR3. In DNA, the CDR3 is TGTGCCAGCAGTAGGGGAGGGGGCAAAACCTATGGCTACACCTTC. This sequence encodes CASSRGGGKTYGYTF.